These T cell receptor beta chains were read from a single sample in a study of immune evolution from preneoplasia to lung adenocarcinoma. Data came from immunoSEQ multiplex PCR; TCRdb stores just in-frame clones and leaves some out. In the table there are approximately 11,000 clones, around 81% of which are singletons. Sequencing was done on a sample of FFPE minimally invasive lung adenocarcinoma tissue. Every receptor here comes from a person in their sixties or seventies with lung adenocarcinoma. The CDR3 runs from the conserved cysteine through the conserved F or W. Fields, in order: D gene, J gene, clone size, V gene, CDR3 DNA, CDR3 protein. D genes are given only for firm matches. Clone size appears in some rows only: once, few, many, or a class for an expanded clone.

D gene: .; J gene: TRBJ2-5; clone size: .; V gene: TRBV28; CDR3 DNA: TGTGCCAGCAGCCCACATACTCCCCGGGACCCCTGGTACTTC; CDR3 protein: CASSPHTPRDPWYF
D gene: .; J gene: TRBJ1-1; clone size: .; V gene: TRBV7-3; CDR3 DNA: TGTGCCAGCAGCGTAATGGGGGGTGGAACTGAAGCTTTCTTT; CDR3 protein: CASSVMGGGTEAFF
D gene: TRBD1; J gene: TRBJ1-2; clone size: few; V gene: TRBV9; CDR3 DNA: TGTGCCAGCAGCTACTACGACAGGGTTGGTAACTATGGCTACACCTTC; CDR3 protein: CASSYYDRVGNYGYTF
D gene: TRBD2; J gene: TRBJ2-7; clone size: .; V gene: TRBV6-5; CDR3 DNA: TGTGCCAGCAGTTACAGCGGGGCGTCCTACGAGCAGTACTTC; CDR3 protein: CASSYSGASYEQYF
D gene: TRBD1; J gene: TRBJ1-2; clone size: .; V gene: TRBV5-4; CDR3 DNA: TGTGCCAGCAGCTCGGACAGGGTCCACTATGGCTACACCTTC; CDR3 protein: CASSSDRVHYGYTF
D gene: .; J gene: TRBJ2-5; clone size: once; V gene: TRBV19; CDR3 DNA: TGTGCCAGTAGTATCGGGTTGGAGACCCAGTACTTC; CDR3 protein: CASSIGLETQYF
D gene: .; J gene: TRBJ1-2; clone size: .; V gene: TRBV4-3; CDR3 DNA: TGCGCCAGCAGCCAAGAGCAAGACAGCGTAATTGGGGGCTACACCTTC; CDR3 protein: CASSQEQDSVIGGYTF
D gene: .; J gene: TRBJ2-2; clone size: .; V gene: TRBV4-1; CDR3 DNA: TGCGCCAGCAGCCAAGCGGCCCTGAACACCGGGGAGCTGTTTTTT; CDR3 protein: CASSQAALNTGELFF
D gene: .; J gene: TRBJ1-4; clone size: .; V gene: TRBV4-3; CDR3 DNA: TGCGCCAGCAGCCAAGAGTGGACAGATGAAAAACTGTTTTTT; CDR3 protein: CASSQEWTDEKLFF
D gene: .; J gene: TRBJ1-5; clone size: .; V gene: TRBV7-8; CDR3 DNA: TGTGCCAGCAGCTTAGACCTTAACAATCAGCCCCAGCATTTT; CDR3 protein: CASSLDLNNQPQHF
D gene: TRBD1; J gene: TRBJ2-5; clone size: .; V gene: TRBV19; CDR3 DNA: TGTGCCAGTAGTATAAGGGGGACAGGGGTAATTCAAGAGACCCAGTACTTC; CDR3 protein: CASSIRGTGVIQETQYF
D gene: .; J gene: TRBJ2-7; clone size: .; V gene: TRBV28; CDR3 DNA: TGTGCCAGCGTTCGGAACTCGAACTACGAGCAGTACTTC; CDR3 protein: CASVRNSNYEQYF
D gene: .; J gene: TRBJ1-5; clone size: .; V gene: TRBV15; CDR3 DNA: TGTGCCACCAGCAGGAGAAACAGGGCTAGCAATCAGCCCCAGCATTTT; CDR3 protein: CATSRRNRASNQPQHF
D gene: .; J gene: TRBJ2-5; clone size: few; V gene: TRBV9; CDR3 DNA: TGTGCCAGCAGCGTAGGGCTCCAAGAGACCCAGTACTTC; CDR3 protein: CASSVGLQETQYF
D gene: TRBD1; J gene: TRBJ1-5; clone size: .; V gene: TRBV4-1; CDR3 DNA: TGCGCCAGCAGCCTAGGACAGGGGGCCAAACAGCCCCAGCATTTT; CDR3 protein: CASSLGQGAKQPQHF
D gene: .; J gene: TRBJ2-1; clone size: once; V gene: TRBV19; CDR3 DNA: TGTGCCAGTAGTACCCTTAAGACAGGTCTGAACCTCAATGAGCAGTTCTTC; CDR3 protein: CASSTLKTGLNLNEQFF
D gene: TRBD1; J gene: TRBJ2-7; clone size: .; V gene: TRBV5-1; CDR3 DNA: TGCGCCAGCAGCTTAGACGGGACAGAGATATACGAGCAGTACTTC; CDR3 protein: CASSLDGTEIYEQYF
D gene: .; J gene: TRBJ2-7; clone size: .; V gene: TRBV19; CDR3 DNA: TGTGCCAGTAGTATAGAGGCAGGGAGGTTGGCCGAGCAGTACTTC; CDR3 protein: CASSIEAGRLAEQYF
D gene: TRBD2; J gene: TRBJ2-1; clone size: .; V gene: TRBV5-5; CDR3 DNA: TGTGCCAGCAGCTTGGTGGGGGACGGGGGGGATGAGCAGTTCTTC; CDR3 protein: CASSLVGDGGDEQFF
D gene: .; J gene: TRBJ2-3; clone size: .; V gene: TRBV11-3; CDR3 DNA: TGTGCCAGCAGCTCCCTAGGTGTCACAGATACGCAGTATTTT; CDR3 protein: CASSSLGVTDTQYF
D gene: .; J gene: TRBJ2-1; clone size: few; V gene: TRBV9; CDR3 DNA: TGTGCCAGTGGGGTCTCCCCATCTCTCAATGAGCAGTTCTTC; CDR3 protein: CASGVSPSLNEQFF
D gene: .; J gene: TRBJ2-1; clone size: .; V gene: TRBV7-9; CDR3 DNA: TGTGCCAGCAGTTCAGGGTTCCCCTCCAATGAGCAGTTCTTC; CDR3 protein: CASSSGFPSNEQFF
D gene: .; J gene: TRBJ1-1; clone size: .; V gene: TRBV28; CDR3 DNA: TGTGCCAGCAGTATCAATGACCTGGTGGTGAACACTGAAGCTTTCTTT; CDR3 protein: CASSINDLVVNTEAFF
D gene: TRBD1; J gene: TRBJ1-2; clone size: .; V gene: TRBV19; CDR3 DNA: TGTGCCAGTAGTATAGTTACAGGGGCGAATTATGGCTACACCTTC; CDR3 protein: CASSIVTGANYGYTF
D gene: TRBD1; J gene: TRBJ1-2; clone size: .; V gene: TRBV20-1; CDR3 DNA: TGCAGTGCTTACAGGGGCGGCTACACCTTC; CDR3 protein: CSAYRGGYTF
D gene: .; J gene: TRBJ1-2; clone size: .; V gene: TRBV7-9; CDR3 DNA: TGTGCCAGCAGCTTAGTATCCCCGGGGCAGGGTGGCTACACCTTC; CDR3 protein: CASSLVSPGQGGYTF
D gene: TRBD1; J gene: TRBJ2-5; clone size: .; V gene: TRBV29-1; CDR3 DNA: TGCAGCGTTGCGTACAGGGGCCAGTACTTC; CDR3 protein: CSVAYRGQYF
D gene: .; J gene: TRBJ2-3; clone size: few; V gene: TRBV6-1; CDR3 DNA: TGTGCCAGCAGTGAAACCGGGTTTAGCACAGATACGCAGTATTTT; CDR3 protein: CASSETGFSTDTQYF
D gene: TRBD1; J gene: TRBJ2-7; clone size: .; V gene: TRBV5-1; CDR3 DNA: TGCGCCAGCAGCTCCGGACAGGGCTACGAGCAGTACTTC; CDR3 protein: CASSSGQGYEQYF
D gene: .; J gene: TRBJ2-5; clone size: .; V gene: TRBV19; CDR3 DNA: TGTGCCAGTAGTATGAGGGAGACCCAGTACTTC; CDR3 protein: CASSMRETQYF
D gene: .; J gene: TRBJ1-1; clone size: .; V gene: TRBV12-2; CDR3 DNA: TGTGCAAGTCGCTTGATTTTGACAGGGGGCGACGGAGCTGAAGCTTTCTTT; CDR3 protein: CASRLILTGGDGAEAFF
D gene: TRBD1; J gene: TRBJ2-7; clone size: .; V gene: TRBV6-6; CDR3 DNA: TGTGCCAGCAAGACCCCTCGAGGGACAGGGGGAGAGCAGTACTTC; CDR3 protein: CASKTPRGTGGEQYF
D gene: .; J gene: TRBJ2-1; clone size: .; V gene: TRBV10-1; CDR3 DNA: TGCGCCAGCAGTGAGCGAAGGACGGTGAGCTACAATGAGCAGTTCTTC; CDR3 protein: CASSERRTVSYNEQFF
D gene: .; J gene: TRBJ2-7; clone size: .; V gene: TRBV19; CDR3 DNA: TGTGCCAGTAGTCGGGCCGGGGGCTCCTACGAGCAGTACTTC; CDR3 protein: CASSRAGGSYEQYF
D gene: .; J gene: TRBJ1-5; clone size: .; V gene: TRBV6-5; CDR3 DNA: TGTGCCAGCAGTTACGAGAGGGAAAGCAATCAGCCCCAGCATTTT; CDR3 protein: CASSYERESNQPQHF
D gene: TRBD1; J gene: TRBJ1-2; clone size: .; V gene: TRBV5-1; CDR3 DNA: TGCGCCAGCAGCGACGAGGGACAGGGGGCAGGCTATGGCTACACCTTC; CDR3 protein: CASSDEGQGAGYGYTF
D gene: TRBD2; J gene: TRBJ2-3; clone size: .; V gene: TRBV28; CDR3 DNA: TGTGCCAGCAGTTTCCCTTACCGGGGGGGCCAGTTTCGAGATACGCAGTATTTT; CDR3 protein: CASSFPYRGGQFRDTQYF
D gene: TRBD2; J gene: TRBJ2-2; clone size: .; V gene: TRBV11-2; CDR3 DNA: TGTGCCAGCAGCTTAGATGGGCTAGCGGGGGGTCCCGGGGAGCTGTTTTTT; CDR3 protein: CASSLDGLAGGPGELFF
D gene: TRBD1; J gene: TRBJ1-4; clone size: .; V gene: TRBV7-6; CDR3 DNA: TGTGCCAGCAGCTTAGTACAGGGGAATGAAAAACTGTTTTTT; CDR3 protein: CASSLVQGNEKLFF
D gene: TRBD2; J gene: TRBJ2-7; clone size: .; V gene: TRBV9; CDR3 DNA: TGTGCCAGCAGCGTAGTTCTTTGGACTAGCGCTAGGGAGCAGTACTTC; CDR3 protein: CASSVVLWTSAREQYF
D gene: TRBD1; J gene: TRBJ1-1; clone size: .; V gene: TRBV5-4; CDR3 DNA: TGTGCCAGCAGCCGCCCGACAGGGGACACTGAAGCTTTCTTT; CDR3 protein: CASSRPTGDTEAFF
D gene: TRBD2; J gene: TRBJ2-1; clone size: .; V gene: TRBV19; CDR3 DNA: TGTGCCAGTAGCGGACTAGCGGGAGCCAGGAATGAGCAGTTCTTC; CDR3 protein: CASSGLAGARNEQFF